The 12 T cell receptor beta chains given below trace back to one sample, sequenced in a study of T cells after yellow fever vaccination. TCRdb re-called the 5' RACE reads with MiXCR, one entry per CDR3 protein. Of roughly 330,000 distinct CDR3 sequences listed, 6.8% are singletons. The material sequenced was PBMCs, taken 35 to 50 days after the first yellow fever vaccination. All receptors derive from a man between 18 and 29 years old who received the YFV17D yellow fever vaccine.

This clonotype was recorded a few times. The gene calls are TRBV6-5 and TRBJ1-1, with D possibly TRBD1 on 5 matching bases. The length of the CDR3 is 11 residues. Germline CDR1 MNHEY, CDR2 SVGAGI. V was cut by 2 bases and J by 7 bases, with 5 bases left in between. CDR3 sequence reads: CASSYGGEAFF. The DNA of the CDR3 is TGTGCCAGCAGTTACGGGGGTGAAGCTTTCTTT.

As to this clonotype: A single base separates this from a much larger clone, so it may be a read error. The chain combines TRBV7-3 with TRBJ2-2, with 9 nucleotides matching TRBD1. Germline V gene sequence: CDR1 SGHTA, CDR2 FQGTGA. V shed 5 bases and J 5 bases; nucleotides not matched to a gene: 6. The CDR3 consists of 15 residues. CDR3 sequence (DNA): TGTGCCAGCAGCCAACGGACAGGGGAGACCGGGGAGCTGTTTTTT. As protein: CASSQRTGETGELFF.

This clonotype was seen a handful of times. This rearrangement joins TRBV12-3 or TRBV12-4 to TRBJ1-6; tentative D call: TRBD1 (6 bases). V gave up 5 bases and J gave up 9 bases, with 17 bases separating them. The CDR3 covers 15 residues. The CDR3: CASSKQGVGASPLHF. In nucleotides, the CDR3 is TGTGCCAGCAGTAAACAGGGTGTTGGGGCTTCACCCCTCCACTTT.

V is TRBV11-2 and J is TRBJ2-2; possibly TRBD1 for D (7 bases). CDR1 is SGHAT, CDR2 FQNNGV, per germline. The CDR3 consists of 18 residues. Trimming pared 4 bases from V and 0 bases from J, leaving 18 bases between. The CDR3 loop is CASSSPSRGVSNTGELFF. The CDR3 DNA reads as TGTGCCAGCAGCTCTCCTAGCAGGGGGGTGTCGAACACCGGGGAGCTGTTTTTT.

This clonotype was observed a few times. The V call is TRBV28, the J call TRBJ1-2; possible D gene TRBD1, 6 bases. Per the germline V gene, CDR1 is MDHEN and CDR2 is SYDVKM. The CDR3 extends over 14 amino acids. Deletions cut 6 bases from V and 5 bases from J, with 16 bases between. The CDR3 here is CASSPMGGAYGYTF. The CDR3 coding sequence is TGTGCCAGCAGCCCCATGGGGGGGGCGTATGGCTACACCTTC.

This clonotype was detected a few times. CDR3 DNA sequence: TGTGCCAGCAGCAAGGGACACCAGAACACCGGGGAGCTGTTTTTT. The encoded protein is CASSKGHQNTGELFF. The chain couples TRBV7-2 to TRBJ2-2; possibly TRBD1 for D (6 bases). The CDR3 loop spans 15 amino acids. CDR1 and CDR2 from the germline V gene are SGHTA and FQGNSA. Trimming stripped 5 bases from V and 1 base from J, with 11 bases between.

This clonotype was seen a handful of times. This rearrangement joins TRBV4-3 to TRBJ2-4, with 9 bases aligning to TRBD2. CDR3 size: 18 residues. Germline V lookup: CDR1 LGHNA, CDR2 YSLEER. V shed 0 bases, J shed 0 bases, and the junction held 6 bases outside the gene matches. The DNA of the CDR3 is TGCGCCAGCAGCCAAGAGGGGCGGGGGGGCCTAGCCAAAAACATTCAGTACTTC. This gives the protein CASSQEGRGGLAKNIQYF.

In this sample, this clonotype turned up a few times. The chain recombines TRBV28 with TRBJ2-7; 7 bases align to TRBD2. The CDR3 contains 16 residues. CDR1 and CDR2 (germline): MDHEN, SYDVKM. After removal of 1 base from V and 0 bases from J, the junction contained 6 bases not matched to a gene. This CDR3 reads CASSLFAGDPSYEQYV. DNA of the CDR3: TGTGCCAGCAGTTTATTTGCGGGGGACCCCTCCTACGAGCAGTACGTC.

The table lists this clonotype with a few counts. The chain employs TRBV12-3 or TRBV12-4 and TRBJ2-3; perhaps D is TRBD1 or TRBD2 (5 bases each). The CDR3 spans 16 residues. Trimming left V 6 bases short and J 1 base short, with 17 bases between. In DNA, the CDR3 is TGTGCCAGCAGCCGAGGGACCACCGCCCGCACAGATACGCAGTATTTT. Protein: CASSRGTTARTDTQYF.

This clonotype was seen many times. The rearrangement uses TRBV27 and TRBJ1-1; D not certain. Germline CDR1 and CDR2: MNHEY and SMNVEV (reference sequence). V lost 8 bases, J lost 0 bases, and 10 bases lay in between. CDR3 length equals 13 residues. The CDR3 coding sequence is TGTGCCAGCGGAGGGCCTCTGAACACTGAAGCTTTCTTT. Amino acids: CASGGPLNTEAFF.

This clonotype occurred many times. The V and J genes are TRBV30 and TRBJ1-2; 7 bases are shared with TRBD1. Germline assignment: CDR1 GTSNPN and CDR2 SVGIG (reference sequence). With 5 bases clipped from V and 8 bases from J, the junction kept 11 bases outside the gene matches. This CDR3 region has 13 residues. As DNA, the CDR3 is TGTGCCTGGGACAAGAGACAGGGTAGCGGCTACACCTTC. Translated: CAWDKRQGSGYTF.

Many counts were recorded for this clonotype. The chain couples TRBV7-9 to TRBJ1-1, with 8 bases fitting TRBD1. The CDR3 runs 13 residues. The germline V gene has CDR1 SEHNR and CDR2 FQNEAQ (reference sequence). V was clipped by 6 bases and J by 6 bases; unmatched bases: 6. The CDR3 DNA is TGTGCCAGCAGTCGAGACAGGGGTCCTGAAGCTTTCTTT. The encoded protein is CASSRDRGPEAFF.